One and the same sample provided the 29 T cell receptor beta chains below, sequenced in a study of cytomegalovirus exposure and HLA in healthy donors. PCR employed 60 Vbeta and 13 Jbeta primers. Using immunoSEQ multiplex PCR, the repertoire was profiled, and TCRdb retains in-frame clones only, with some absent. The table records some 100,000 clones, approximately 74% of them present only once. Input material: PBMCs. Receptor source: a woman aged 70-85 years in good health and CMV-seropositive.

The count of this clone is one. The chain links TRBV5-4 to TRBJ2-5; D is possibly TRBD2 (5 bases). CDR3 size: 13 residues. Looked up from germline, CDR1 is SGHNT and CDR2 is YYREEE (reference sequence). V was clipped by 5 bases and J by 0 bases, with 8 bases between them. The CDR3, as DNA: TGTGCCAGCAGAGACGGGAACCAAGAGACCCAGTACTTC. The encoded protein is CASRDGNQETQYF.

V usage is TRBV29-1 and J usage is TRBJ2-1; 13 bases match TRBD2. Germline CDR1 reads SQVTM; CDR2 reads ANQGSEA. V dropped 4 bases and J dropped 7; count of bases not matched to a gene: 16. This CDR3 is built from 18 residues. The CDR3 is CSVAGSGLAGWVKNEQFF. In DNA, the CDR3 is TGCAGCGTTGCGGGGTCGGGACTAGCGGGATGGGTAAAGAATGAGCAGTTCTTC.

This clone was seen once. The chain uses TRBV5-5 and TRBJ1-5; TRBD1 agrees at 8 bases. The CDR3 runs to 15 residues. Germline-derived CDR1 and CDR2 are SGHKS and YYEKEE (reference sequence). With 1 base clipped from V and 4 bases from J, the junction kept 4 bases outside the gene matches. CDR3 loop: CASSLTGGGNQPQHF. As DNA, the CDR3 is TGTGCCAGCAGCTTGACAGGGGGGGGAAATCAGCCCCAGCATTTT.

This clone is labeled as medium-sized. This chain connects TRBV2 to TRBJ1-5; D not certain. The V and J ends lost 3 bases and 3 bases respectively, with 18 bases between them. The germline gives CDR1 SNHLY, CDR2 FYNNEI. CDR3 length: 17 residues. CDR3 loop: CASSEGGGVVDNQPQHF. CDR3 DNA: TGTGCCAGCAGTGAGGGAGGTGGGGTTGTGGACAATCAGCCCCAGCATTTT.

This chain's CDR3 is CASSLAETQYF. In nucleotides, the CDR3 is TGCGCCAGCAGCTTGGCGGAGACCCAGTACTTC. V gene TRBV5-1 combines with J gene TRBJ2-5; D not certain. The V gene lost 0 bases and the J gene lost 5 bases, with 2 bases spanning the gap. Germline CDR1 reads SGHRS; CDR2 reads YFSETQ. The CDR3 length is 11 residues.

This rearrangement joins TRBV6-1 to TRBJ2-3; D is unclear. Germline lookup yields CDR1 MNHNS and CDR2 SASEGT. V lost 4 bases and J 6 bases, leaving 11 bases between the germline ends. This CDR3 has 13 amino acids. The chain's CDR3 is CASSARGPDTQYF. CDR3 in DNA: TGTGCCAGCAGTGCCCGCGGCCCCGATACGCAGTATTTT.

CDR3: CASRWTSSSYEQYF. CDR3 DNA sequence: TGTGCCAGCAGATGGACTAGTTCGTCCTACGAGCAGTACTTC. This chain uses TRBV6-5 with TRBJ2-7; TRBD2 matches 7 bases. There are 14 residues in the CDR3. Trimming took 6 bases from V and 1 from J; bases not matched to a gene: 6. Germline values: CDR1 MNHEY, CDR2 SVGAGI.

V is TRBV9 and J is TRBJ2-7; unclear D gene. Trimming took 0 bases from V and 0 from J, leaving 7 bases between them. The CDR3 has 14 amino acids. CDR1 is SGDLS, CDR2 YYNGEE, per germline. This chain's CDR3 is CASSVGIGSYEQYF. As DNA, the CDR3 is TGTGCCAGCAGCGTAGGTATCGGCTCCTACGAGCAGTACTTC.

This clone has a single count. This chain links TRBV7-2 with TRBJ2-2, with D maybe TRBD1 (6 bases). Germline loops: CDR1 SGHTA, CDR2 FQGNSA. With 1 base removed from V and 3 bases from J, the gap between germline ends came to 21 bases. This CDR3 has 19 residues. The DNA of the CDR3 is TGTGCCAGCAGCTTAGAATCTTTGGGGTTGGGGGCGCACACCGGGGAGCTGTTTTTT. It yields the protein CASSLESLGLGAHTGELFF.

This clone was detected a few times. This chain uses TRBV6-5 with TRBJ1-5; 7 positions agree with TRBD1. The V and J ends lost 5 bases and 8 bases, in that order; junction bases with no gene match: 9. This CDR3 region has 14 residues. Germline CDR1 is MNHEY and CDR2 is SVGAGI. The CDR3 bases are TGTGCCAGCAGTGAATGGACAGGTTATAAGCCCCAGCATTTT. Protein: CASSEWTGYKPQHF.

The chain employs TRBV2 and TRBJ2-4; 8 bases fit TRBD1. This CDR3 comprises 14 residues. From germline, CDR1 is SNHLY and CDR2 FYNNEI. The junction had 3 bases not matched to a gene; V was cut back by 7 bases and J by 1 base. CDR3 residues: CASMTGVAKNIQYF. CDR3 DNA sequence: TGTGCCAGCATGACAGGGGTGGCCAAAAACATTCAGTACTTC.

CDR3 sequence (DNA): TGTGCCAGCAGCTTGTATTCTGAGTTGCGTCAGCCCCAGCATTTT. It specifies CASSLYSELRQPQHF. The V call is TRBV5-6, the J call TRBJ1-5; D is unresolved. CDR1 and CDR2 from the germline V gene are SGHDT and YYEEEE. V was clipped by 1 base and J by 6 bases, with 14 bases between them. The CDR3 loop spans 15 amino acids.

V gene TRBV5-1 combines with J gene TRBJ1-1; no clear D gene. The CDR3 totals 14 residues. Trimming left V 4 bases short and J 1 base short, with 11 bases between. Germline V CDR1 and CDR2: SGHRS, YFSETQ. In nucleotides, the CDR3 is TGCGCCAGCAGCGTCGAGCGGACGAACACTGAAGCTTTCTTT. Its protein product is CASSVERTNTEAFF.

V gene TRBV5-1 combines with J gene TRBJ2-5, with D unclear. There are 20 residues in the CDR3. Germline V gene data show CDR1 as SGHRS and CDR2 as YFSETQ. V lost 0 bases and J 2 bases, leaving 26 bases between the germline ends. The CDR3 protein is CASSLVGLRSMSRIQETQYF. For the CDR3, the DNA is TGCGCCAGCAGCTTGGTTGGGCTTCGGTCCATGTCCCGAATTCAAGAGACCCAGTACTTC.

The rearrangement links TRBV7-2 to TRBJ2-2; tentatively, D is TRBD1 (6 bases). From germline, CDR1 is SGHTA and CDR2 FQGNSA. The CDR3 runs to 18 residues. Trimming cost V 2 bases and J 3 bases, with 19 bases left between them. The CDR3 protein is CASSLIPLGDTYTGELFF. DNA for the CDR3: TGTGCCAGCAGCTTAATCCCCCTTGGGGACACCTACACCGGGGAGCTGTTTTTT.

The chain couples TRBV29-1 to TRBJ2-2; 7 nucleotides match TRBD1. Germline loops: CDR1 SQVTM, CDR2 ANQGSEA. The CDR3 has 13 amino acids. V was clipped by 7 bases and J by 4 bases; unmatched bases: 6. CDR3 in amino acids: CSAATGSTGELFF. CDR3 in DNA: TGCAGCGCCGCGACAGGGAGCACCGGGGAGCTGTTTTTT.

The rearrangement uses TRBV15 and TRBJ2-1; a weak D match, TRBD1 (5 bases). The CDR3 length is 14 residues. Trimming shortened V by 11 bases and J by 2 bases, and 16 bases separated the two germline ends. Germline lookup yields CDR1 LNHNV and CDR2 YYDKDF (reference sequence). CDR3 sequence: CAAQTQGTYNEQFF. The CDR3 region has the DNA TGTGCCGCGCAGACCCAGGGAACCTACAATGAGCAGTTCTTC.

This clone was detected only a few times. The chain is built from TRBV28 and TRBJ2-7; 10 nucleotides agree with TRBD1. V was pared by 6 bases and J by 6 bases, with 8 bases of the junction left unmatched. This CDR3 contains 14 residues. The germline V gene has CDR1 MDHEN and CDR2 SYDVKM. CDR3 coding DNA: TGTGCCAGCAGCAGTGGACAGGGGGATCGCGAGCAGTACTTC. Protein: CASSSGQGDREQYF.

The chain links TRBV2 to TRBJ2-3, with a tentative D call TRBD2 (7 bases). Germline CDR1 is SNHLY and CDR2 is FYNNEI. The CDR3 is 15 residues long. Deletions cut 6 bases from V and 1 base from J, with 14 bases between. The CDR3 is CASSGPGGGTDTQYF. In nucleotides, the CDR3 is TGTGCCAGCAGCGGGCCGGGGGGCGGCACAGATACGCAGTATTTT.

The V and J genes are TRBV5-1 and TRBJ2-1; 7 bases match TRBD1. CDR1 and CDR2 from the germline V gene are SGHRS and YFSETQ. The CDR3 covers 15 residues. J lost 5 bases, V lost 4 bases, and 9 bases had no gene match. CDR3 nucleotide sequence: TGCGCCAGCAGCACAAAAATAGGACAGGACAATGAGCAGTTCTTC. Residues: CASSTKIGQDNEQFF.

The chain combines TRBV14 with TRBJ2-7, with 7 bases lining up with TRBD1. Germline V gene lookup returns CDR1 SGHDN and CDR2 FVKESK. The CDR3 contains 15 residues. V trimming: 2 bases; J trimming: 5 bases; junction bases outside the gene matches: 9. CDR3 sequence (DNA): TGTGCCAGCAGCCAACTACAGGGGAGTTTCCACGAGCAGTACTTC. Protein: CASSQLQGSFHEQYF.

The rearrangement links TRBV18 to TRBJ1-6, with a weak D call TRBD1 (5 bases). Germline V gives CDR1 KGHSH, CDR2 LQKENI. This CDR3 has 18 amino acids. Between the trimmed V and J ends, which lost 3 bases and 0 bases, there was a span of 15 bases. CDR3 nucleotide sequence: TGTGCCAGCTCACCGGTGCAGGGCCTCAGCTCCTATAATTCACCCCTCCACTTT. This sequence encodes CASSPVQGLSSYNSPLHF.

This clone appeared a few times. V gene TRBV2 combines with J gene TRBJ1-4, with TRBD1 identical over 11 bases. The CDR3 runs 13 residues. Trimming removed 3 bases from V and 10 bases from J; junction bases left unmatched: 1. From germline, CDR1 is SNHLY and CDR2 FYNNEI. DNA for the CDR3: TGTGCCAGCAGTGAGGGGACAGGGGGAAAACTGTTTTTT. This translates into CASSEGTGGKLFF.

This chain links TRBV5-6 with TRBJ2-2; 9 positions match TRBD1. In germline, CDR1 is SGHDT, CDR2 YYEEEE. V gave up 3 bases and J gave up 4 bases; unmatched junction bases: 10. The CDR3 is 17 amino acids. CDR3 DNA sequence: TGTGCCAGCAGCTCAACGACAGGGGGTCGGGGCACCGGGGAGCTGTTTTTT. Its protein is CASSSTTGGRGTGELFF.

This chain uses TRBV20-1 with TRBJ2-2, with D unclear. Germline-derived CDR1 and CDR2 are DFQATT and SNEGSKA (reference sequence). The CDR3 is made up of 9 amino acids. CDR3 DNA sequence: TGCAATAGAACCGGGGAGCTGTTTTTT. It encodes CNRTGELFF.

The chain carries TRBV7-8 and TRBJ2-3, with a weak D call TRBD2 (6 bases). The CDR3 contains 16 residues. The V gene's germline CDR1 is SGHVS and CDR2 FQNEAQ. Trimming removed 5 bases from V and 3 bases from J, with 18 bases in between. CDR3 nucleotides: TGTGCCAGCAGCAAGCCCGGAGGGGTCACGACAGATACGCAGTATTTT. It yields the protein CASSKPGGVTTDTQYF.

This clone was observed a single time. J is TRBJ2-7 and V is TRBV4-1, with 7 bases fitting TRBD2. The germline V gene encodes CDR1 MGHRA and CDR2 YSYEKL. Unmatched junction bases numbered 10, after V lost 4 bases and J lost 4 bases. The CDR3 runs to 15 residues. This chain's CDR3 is CASSPILAGAYEQYF. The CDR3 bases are TGCGCCAGCAGCCCCATACTGGCGGGAGCTTACGAGCAGTACTTC.

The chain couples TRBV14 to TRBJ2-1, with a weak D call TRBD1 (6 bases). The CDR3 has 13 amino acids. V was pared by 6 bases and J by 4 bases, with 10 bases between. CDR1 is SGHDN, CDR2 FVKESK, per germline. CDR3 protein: CASRITGYNEQFF. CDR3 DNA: TGTGCCAGCAGAATCACAGGGTACAATGAGCAGTTCTTC.

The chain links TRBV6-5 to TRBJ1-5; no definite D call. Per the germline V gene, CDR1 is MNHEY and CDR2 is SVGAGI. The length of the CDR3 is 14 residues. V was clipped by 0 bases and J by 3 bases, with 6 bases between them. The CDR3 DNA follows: TGTGCCAGCAGTTACTCGAGGTACAATCAGCCCCAGCATTTT. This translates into CASSYSRYNQPQHF.